A selection of T cell receptor beta chains follows, all from one sample in a study of neurological immune-mediated disorders. TCRdb reprocessed the 5' RACE reads via MiXCR and lists one record per CDR3 protein. The repertoire holds some 28,000 distinct CDR3 sequences, roughly an eighth seen once, with 6% to 8% in the top ten. Sequenced material: PBMCs. These receptors came from a man aged 60 to 69 in good health. Each CDR3 is given with its conserved first and last residue. D genes are given only for firm matches. Rows give clone size only sometimes, using once, few, many, or a class for an expanded clone.

d_gene	abundance	v_gene	j_gene	CDR3nt	CDR3aa
-	many	TRBV3-1	TRBJ1-3	TGTGCCAGCAGCCAAGAACAGGTTTCTGGAAACACCATATATTTT	CASSQEQVSGNTIYF
-	many	TRBV11-1	TRBJ2-3	TGTGCCAGCAGCTCCGGTCTGGGAGATACGCAGTATTTT	CASSSGLGDTQYF
-	-	TRBV9	TRBJ2-4	TGTGCCAGCAGTGCGACAGCCGGTGTGGCCAAAAACATTCAGAACTTC	CASSATAGVAKNIQNF
-	many	TRBV20-1	TRBJ1-1	TGCAGTGCTAGAGATCCGGTGGGACGGGGAGTAACTGAAGCTTTCTTT	CSARDPVGRGVTEAFF
-	many	TRBV7-2	TRBJ2-2	TGTGCCAGCAATCAGGGTTGGACCGGGGAGCTGTTTTTT	CASNQGWTGELFF
-	many	TRBV11-2	TRBJ2-5	TGTGCCAGCAGCTTAGAGAACAATCAAGAGACCCAGTACTTC	CASSLENNQETQYF
-	many	TRBV5-5	TRBJ2-4	TGTGCCAGCAGCTTGGGGCAGATAGACAAAAACATTCAGTACTTC	CASSLGQIDKNIQYF
TRBD1	few	TRBV7-6	TRBJ2-2	TGTGCCAGCAGCCGGGACAGGGACGGGGAGCTGTTTTTT	CASSRDRDGELFF
-	-	TRBV29-1	TRBJ2-7	TGCAGCGTTGGGGAACAATACGAGCAGTACTTC	CSVGEQYEQYF
-	once	TRBV6-2/TRBV6-3	TRBJ2-7	TGTGCCAGCAGTTATTCTGGCCAGGTCTATTCCTACCAGTACTTC	CASSYSGQVYSYQYF
-	medium-sized	TRBV5-1	TRBJ1-4	TGCGCCAGCAGCGCCGGAACGACGGGGGAAAAACTGTTTTTT	CASSAGTTGEKLFF
-	many	TRBV30	TRBJ2-1	TGTGCCTGGAGTGTACTGAGTGCCCTGCAGTTCTTC	CAWSVLSALQFF
-	many	TRBV4-3	TRBJ2-1	TGCGCCAGCAGCCCCGGGAACAGACGAGAGCAGTTCTTC	CASSPGNRREQFF
TRBD1	many	TRBV10-3	TRBJ1-5	TGTGCCACCAGGACAGGGGACGAGCCCCAGCATTTT	CATRTGDEPQHF
-	-	TRBV11-2	TRBJ2-7	TGTGCCAGCAGCCCAGTTGCCTCCTACGAGCAGTACTTC	CASSPVASYEQYF
-	many	TRBV10-3	TRBJ2-2	TGTGCCATCAGTGAACCATTAGGACTTGGAGGGTCCGGGGAGCTGTTTTTT	CAISEPLGLGGSGELFF
-	-	TRBV4-3	TRBJ2-1	TGCGCCAGCAGCCAAGGGAGGGGGGGTTTCAGCAATGAGCAGTTCTTC	CASSQGRGGFSNEQFF
-	many	TRBV7-3	TRBJ2-1	TGTGCCAGCAGCTTAACGAGGCGGAGTTCCTACAATGAGCAGTTCTTC	CASSLTRRSSYNEQFF
TRBD2	many	TRBV5-1	TRBJ2-2	TGCGCCAGCGTGGGACTAGCGGGACACGGGGAGCTGTTTTTT	CASVGLAGHGELFF
-	many	TRBV5-1	TRBJ1-5	TGCGCCAGCAGGGTTGACAGCAATCAGCCCCAGCATTTT	CASRVDSNQPQHF
-	many	TRBV20-1	TRBJ2-5	TGCAGTGCTAGAGATCGGATTGGGGGAGAGACCCAGTACTTC	CSARDRIGGETQYF
-	many	TRBV4-1	TRBJ1-1	TGCGCCAGCAGTTTCGCCACAGTCTCGGTGAACACTGAAGCTTTCTTT	CASSFATVSVNTEAFF
-	many	TRBV7-7	TRBJ2-2	TGTGCTAGCAGCCAAACTAGGACCGGGGAGCTGTTTTTT	CASSQTRTGELFF
-	many	TRBV11-2	TRBJ2-3	TGTGCCAGCAAAGCGGTCACAGATACGCAGTATTTT	CASKAVTDTQYF
TRBD1	many	TRBV28	TRBJ2-3	TGTGCCAGCAGTCCCCACAGGGGGCAGACTCTATCTACGCAGTATTTT	CASSPHRGQTLSTQYF
TRBD1	many	TRBV5-1	TRBJ2-6	TGCGCCAGCAGCGGGGGACAGGGGTTTCTCGCCGGCTCTGGGGCCAACGTCCTGACTTTC	CASSGGQGFLAGSGANVLTF
-	many	TRBV3-1	TRBJ2-1	TGTGCCAGCAGCCCTCGGACCGCTTTAAGCTCCTACAATGAGCAGTTCTTC	CASSPRTALSSYNEQFF
-	many	TRBV11-2	TRBJ2-2	TGTGCCAGCAGCTTAAGGATTGATATCGGGGAGCTGTTTTTT	CASSLRIDIGELFF
TRBD2	many	TRBV12-3/TRBV12-4	TRBJ2-1	TGTGCCAGCTGTCCTAGCGGGAGGGTTTCATACAATGAGCAGTTCTTC	CASCPSGRVSYNEQFF
-	-	TRBV12-3/TRBV12-4	TRBJ1-3	TGTGCCAGCAGTTTTGCCCCCCGGAGCTCTGGAAACACCATATATTTT	CASSFAPRSSGNTIYF
TRBD1	many	TRBV6-5	TRBJ2-2	TGTGCCAGCAGTTACACAGGGGGAAACGGGGAGCTGTTTTTT	CASSYTGGNGELFF
-	medium-sized	TRBV4-1	TRBJ1-5	TGCGCCAGCAGCCAAGATGGCAGAGCTCAGCCCCAGCATTTT	CASSQDGRAQPQHF
-	many	TRBV9	TRBJ2-5	TGTGCCAGCAGCCTACCCGGGTTCGGCGAGACCCAGTACTTC	CASSLPGFGETQYF
-	many	TRBV20-1	TRBJ1-1	TGCAGTGCTAGAGGGCCAGGGAACACTGAAGCTTTCTTT	CSARGPGNTEAFF
-	many	TRBV7-6	TRBJ2-7	TGTGCCAGCAGCTTATTCGCAGGGGGGGGATACGAGCAGTACTTC	CASSLFAGGGYEQYF
-	many	TRBV5-1	TRBJ2-3	TGCGCCAGCAGCTTTTCCGGGATCCGCACAGATACGCAGTATTTT	CASSFSGIRTDTQYF
-	many	TRBV21-1	TRBJ1-1	TGTGCCAGCAGCAACTCCCCCACGACCTACAGGGGTAAGAACACTGAAGCTTTCTTT	CASSNSPTTYRGKNTEAFF
TRBD2	many	TRBV20-1	TRBJ2-1	TGCAGTGCTCAACCCGGGACTAGCTATGAGCAGTTCTTC	CSAQPGTSYEQFF
-	many	TRBV6-5	TRBJ2-3	TGTGCCAGCAGTTACTCGCTGGGCACAGATACGCAGTATTTT	CASSYSLGTDTQYF
TRBD2	many	TRBV30	TRBJ2-1	TGTGCCTGGAGTCTAGCGGGAGGGGTCAATGAGCAGTTCTTC	CAWSLAGGVNEQFF